The rows below give T cell receptor beta chains drawn from one sample of a study of regulatory T cells in long-lasting Graves disease. TCRdb analysed the multiplex PCR reads with MiXCR anew, one entry per CDR3 protein. The data hold hundreds of thousands of distinct CDR3 sequences, with about 20% observed a single time. Sequenced here: peripheral blood mononuclear cells (PBMCs), sampled when the disease was refractory, from a patient treated with antithyroid drugs. The receptors come from a female donor with Graves disease. Each CDR3 is given with its conserved first and last residue. The D gene is left open where the match is weak. Part of the rows lack a size; the others show once, few, many or a class for expanded clones.

j_gene: TRBJ2-2; abundance: many; len: 14; v_gene: TRBV7-2; d_gene: NA; CDR3nt: TGTGCCAGCAGCTTGTCTTCGAACACCGGGGAGCTGTTTTTT; CDR3aa: CASSLSSNTGELFF
j_gene: TRBJ2-1; abundance: few; len: 16; v_gene: TRBV5-1; d_gene: NA; CDR3nt: TGCGCCAGCAGCTTGGTTCAAGGACTGGAATACAATGAGCAGTTCTTC; CDR3aa: CASSLVQGLEYNEQFF
j_gene: TRBJ2-2; abundance: NA; len: 12; v_gene: TRBV27; d_gene: NA; CDR3nt: TGTGCCAGCACCGGGCGGGCCGGGGAGCTGTTTTTT; CDR3aa: CASTGRAGELFF
j_gene: TRBJ1-1; abundance: NA; len: 16; v_gene: TRBV2; d_gene: TRBD1; CDR3nt: TGTGCCAGCAGCCATCAGACAGGGGCCTCGAACACTGAAGCTTTCTTT; CDR3aa: CASSHQTGASNTEAFF
j_gene: TRBJ2-5; abundance: few; len: 14; v_gene: TRBV5-5; d_gene: NA; CDR3nt: TGTGCCAGCAGCTTGGTCGCAGGGAGGGAGACCCAGTACTTC; CDR3aa: CASSLVAGRETQYF
j_gene: TRBJ1-6; abundance: few; len: 14; v_gene: TRBV27; d_gene: NA; CDR3nt: TGTGCCAGCAGTTTAATTAAACAGAATTCACCCCTCCACTTT; CDR3aa: CASSLIKQNSPLHF
j_gene: TRBJ1-4; abundance: many; len: 16; v_gene: TRBV11-2; d_gene: NA; CDR3nt: TGTGCCAGCAGCTTAGGGTCGGGGCAGAGGAATGAAAAACTGTTTTTT; CDR3aa: CASSLGSGQRNEKLFF
j_gene: TRBJ2-5; abundance: NA; len: 14; v_gene: TRBV5-1; d_gene: NA; CDR3nt: TGCGCCAGCAGCTGGGGTGGAGGGCAAGAGACCCAGTACTTC; CDR3aa: CASSWGGGQETQYF
j_gene: TRBJ1-1; abundance: NA; len: 14; v_gene: TRBV20-1; d_gene: NA; CDR3nt: TGCAGTGGCGTAACTCAGGAGGCGGGCACTGAAGCTTTCTTT; CDR3aa: CSGVTQEAGTEAFF
j_gene: TRBJ1-1; abundance: NA; len: 13; v_gene: TRBV19; d_gene: NA; CDR3nt: TGTGCCAGTAGTAGGCTCGGCGGGGATGAAGCTTTCTTT; CDR3aa: CASSRLGGDEAFF
j_gene: TRBJ2-7; abundance: NA; len: 14; v_gene: TRBV14; d_gene: NA; CDR3nt: TGTGCCAGCAGCCACCAGGGAGCGGCCACGGGTCGGTACTTC; CDR3aa: CASSHQGAATGRYF
j_gene: TRBJ2-6; abundance: few; len: 21; v_gene: TRBV28; d_gene: TRBD1; CDR3nt: TGTGCCAGCAGTTTATGGTGGGGACAGGAGCAAGGGGGCTCTGGGGCCAACGTCCTGACTTTC; CDR3aa: CASSLWWGQEQGGSGANVLTF
j_gene: TRBJ2-3; abundance: NA; len: 19; v_gene: TRBV28; d_gene: NA; CDR3nt: TGTGCCAGCAGCCCTCTGGGGGAGCCAGAACTGCGCGGGGTAGATACGCAGTATTTT; CDR3aa: CASSPLGEPELRGVDTQYF
j_gene: TRBJ1-1; abundance: many; len: 13; v_gene: TRBV2; d_gene: TRBD1; CDR3nt: TGTGCCAGCAGTGAGGGACAGTACACTGAAGCTTTCTTT; CDR3aa: CASSEGQYTEAFF
j_gene: TRBJ1-6; abundance: NA; len: 16; v_gene: TRBV19; d_gene: TRBD1; CDR3nt: TGTGCCAGTAGTAGCTTCCAGGGGGCCTATAATTCACCCCTCCACTTT; CDR3aa: CASSSFQGAYNSPLHF
j_gene: TRBJ2-3; abundance: NA; len: 14; v_gene: TRBV7-9; d_gene: NA; CDR3nt: TGTGCCAGCAGACAGGGGACTAGCACAGATACGCAGTATTTT; CDR3aa: CASRQGTSTDTQYF
j_gene: TRBJ2-1; abundance: many; len: 15; v_gene: TRBV7-2; d_gene: NA; CDR3nt: TGTGCCAGCAGCTTAAGCCGGCTAAACTACAATGAGCAGTTCTTC; CDR3aa: CASSLSRLNYNEQFF
j_gene: TRBJ1-1; abundance: NA; len: 15; v_gene: TRBV6-2/TRBV6-3; d_gene: NA; CDR3nt: TGTGCCAGCAGTTACTCGATAGGTGGGGGCAGCGAAGCTTTCTTT; CDR3aa: CASSYSIGGGSEAFF
j_gene: TRBJ2-7; abundance: many; len: 15; v_gene: TRBV6-5; d_gene: TRBD2; CDR3nt: TGTGCCAGCAGGTACCTTAGCGGGAGGGCCTACGAGCAGTACTTC; CDR3aa: CASRYLSGRAYEQYF
j_gene: TRBJ2-7; abundance: NA; len: 12; v_gene: TRBV6-2/TRBV6-3; d_gene: TRBD1; CDR3nt: TGTGCCAGCGATCAGGGGGCTTGGGAGCAGTACTTC; CDR3aa: CASDQGAWEQYF
j_gene: TRBJ1-1; abundance: many; len: 13; v_gene: TRBV7-3; d_gene: NA; CDR3nt: TGTGCCAGCAGCTCAGAAGGACAGCTTGAAGCTTTCTTT; CDR3aa: CASSSEGQLEAFF
j_gene: TRBJ2-2; abundance: many; len: 13; v_gene: TRBV12-5; d_gene: NA; CDR3nt: TGTGCTAGTAAAACGACGAACACCGGGGAGCTGTTTTTT; CDR3aa: CASKTTNTGELFF
j_gene: TRBJ2-5; abundance: few; len: 14; v_gene: TRBV29-1; d_gene: TRBD2; CDR3nt: TGCAGCGTTGAGGGGGGGACTATGATCGAGACCCAGTACTTC; CDR3aa: CSVEGGTMIETQYF
j_gene: TRBJ2-5; abundance: many; len: 14; v_gene: TRBV7-2; d_gene: NA; CDR3nt: TGTGCCAGCAGCACCGGACAGTTCCAAGAGACCCAGTACTTC; CDR3aa: CASSTGQFQETQYF